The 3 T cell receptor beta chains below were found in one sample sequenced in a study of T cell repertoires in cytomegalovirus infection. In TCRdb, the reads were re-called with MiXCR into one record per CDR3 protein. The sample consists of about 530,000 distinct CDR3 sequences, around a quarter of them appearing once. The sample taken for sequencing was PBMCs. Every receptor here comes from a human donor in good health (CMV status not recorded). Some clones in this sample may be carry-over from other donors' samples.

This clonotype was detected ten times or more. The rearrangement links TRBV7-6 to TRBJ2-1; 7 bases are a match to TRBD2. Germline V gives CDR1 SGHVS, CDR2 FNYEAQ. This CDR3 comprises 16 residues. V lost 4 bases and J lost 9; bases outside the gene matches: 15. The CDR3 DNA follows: TGTGCCAGCAGCTCCATCCTACGGGGGAGGGCCGGTGAGCAGTTCTTC. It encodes CASSSILRGRAGEQFF.

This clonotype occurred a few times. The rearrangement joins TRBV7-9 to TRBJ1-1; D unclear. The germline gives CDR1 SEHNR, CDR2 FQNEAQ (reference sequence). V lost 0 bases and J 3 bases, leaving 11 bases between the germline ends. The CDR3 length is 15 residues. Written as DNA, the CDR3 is TGTGCCAGCAGCTTAGCGGCCCAAGGAGACACTGAAGCTTTCTTT. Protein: CASSLAAQGDTEAFF.

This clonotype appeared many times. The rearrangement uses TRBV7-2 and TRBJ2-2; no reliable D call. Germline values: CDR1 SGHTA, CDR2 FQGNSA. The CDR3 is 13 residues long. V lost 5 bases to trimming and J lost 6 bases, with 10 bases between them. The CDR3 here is CASSRGGAGELFF. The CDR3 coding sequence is TGTGCCAGCAGCCGAGGTGGGGCCGGGGAGCTGTTTTTT.